The entry that follows covers one T cell receptor beta chain sequence. Its specificity is not known. Only in-frame clones appear in the TCRdb table, and some are missing; sequencing was by immunoSEQ multiplex PCR. In the table there are 120,000 to 150,000 clones, around 77% of which are singletons. These data are taken from a study of cytotoxic CD8 clonotypes in ibrutinib-treated CLL. Study-wide results and limits: Patients showed higher baseline clonality than age-matched healthy donors, and it tracked circulating CD8+ T-cell counts. There were differences in sampling times between sustained-remission and progressing patients. The clonality went up when patients responded to ibrutinib and dropped back toward baseline at progression.

With cryopreserved PBMCs as the source, roughly 2 micrograms of genomic DNA went to TCR beta libraries. Looked up from germline, CDR1 is SGDLS and CDR2 is YYNGEE. The CDR3 extends over 16 amino acids. The junction had 9 bases not matched to a gene; V was cut back by 4 bases and J by 1 base. This clonotype originated in a human donor with chronic lymphocytic leukemia. The chain joins TRBV9 to TRBJ2-3; 7 bases map to TRBD2. The input for sequencing was PBMCs, taken after 12 months of ibrutinib treatment. The CDR3 sequence: CASSTRASGRTDTQYF. CDR3 nucleotide sequence: TGTGCCAGCAGCACTAGGGCTAGCGGACGCACAGATACGCAGTATTTT.